A selection of T cell receptor beta chains follows, all from one sample in a study of blood T cell repertoires in COVID-19. Repertoires were generated with immunoSEQ multiplex PCR, while TCRdb's copy carries only in-frame clones and drops some. The data contain approximately 230,000 clones, approximately 82% of them singletons. Sequenced: peripheral blood. These receptors were collected from an elderly man with acute or convalescent COVID-19. CDR3s leave out the opening cysteine and the closing phenylalanine or tryptophan. A D gene is named only where the DNA matches it firmly.

cdr3_aa | d_call | v_call
ASSRRQNTGELF | . | TRBV7-9
ASSRRPGTGVDEQF | TRBD1 | TRBV4-1
ASSLNSGEGYEQY | TRBD2 | TRBV5-1
ASSLGQTYNEQF | TRBD1 | TRBV5-1
ASSIEGAIGQPQH | TRBD1 | TRBV19
ASSIGRTGAYYGYT | TRBD1 | TRBV19
ASSYRFWEGETQY | TRBD2 | TRBV6-2/TRBV6-3
ASSLDSWYQETQY | . | TRBV5-1
AGRTGSDTQY | . | TRBV6-5
ASSGNTGELF | . | TRBV10-1
ASSMTGIRNSPLH | TRBD1 | TRBV19
ASSSLRQGTTEAF | . | TRBV28
ASSLQGARQPQH | TRBD1 | TRBV16
ASSEALAGRSTDTQY | TRBD2 | TRBV6-1
ASSQATASGRNEQF | TRBD2 | TRBV3-1/TRBV3-2
ASSYGSSGAYNEQF | TRBD2 | TRBV5-1
ASSWASGGNTGELF | TRBD2 | TRBV7-8
ASSLTGTNGYT | TRBD1 | TRBV2
ASSVSRTTGRVPGGEELF | TRBD1 | TRBV9
ASSSRTGGDTQY | TRBD1 | TRBV9
ASSPEAGTQY | . | TRBV5-1
ASSPLAGGGETQY | TRBD2 | TRBV5-1